Below, 14 T cell receptor beta chains from the same sample are listed, as sequenced in a study of blood T cell repertoires in COVID-19. Sequencing was performed with immunoSEQ multiplex PCR; in TCRdb, only in-frame clones are kept and a portion is missing. The sample lists 150,000 to 200,000 clones; about 88% were seen once. Specimen: peripheral blood. The receptors originated from a man aged 40-55 years with acute or convalescent COVID-19.

The rearrangement joins TRBV7-9 to TRBJ1-1, with TRBD1 identical over 8 bases. J gave up 4 bases and V 4 bases, and 5 bases lay outside the gene matches. The CDR3 contains 14 residues. CDR1 is SEHNR, CDR2 FQNEAQ, per germline (reference sequence). For the CDR3, the DNA is TGTGCCAGCAGCTACCAACAGGGGGGCACTGAAGCTTTCTTT. Its translation is CASSYQQGGTEAFF.

The J gene is TRBJ2-7, the V gene TRBV2, with D possibly TRBD2 on 5 matching bases. V was pared by 4 bases and J by 0 bases, with 10 bases between. The CDR3 consists of 14 residues. Germline V CDR1 and CDR2: SNHLY, FYNNEI. CDR3 sequence reads: CASSGSGGSYEQYF. The CDR3 DNA follows: TGTGCCAGCAGTGGAAGCGGAGGCTCCTACGAGCAGTACTTC.

V is TRBV28 and J is TRBJ2-3; 8 positions agree with TRBD1. CDR1 and CDR2 (germline): MDHEN, SYDVKM. V lost 5 bases to trimming and J lost 7 bases; unmatched junction nucleotides: 8. The CDR3 totals 14 residues. The CDR3 region has the DNA TGTGCCAGCAGTCCAAGGACAGGGAGCTATACGCAGTATTTT. Translated, it gives CASSPRTGSYTQYF.

This chain links TRBV5-1 with TRBJ2-3; no clear D gene. The V gene's germline CDR1 is SGHRS and CDR2 YFSETQ. CDR3 length: 12 residues. Trimming shortened V by 4 bases and J by 3 bases, and 6 bases separated the two germline ends. The CDR3 reads CASSQRTDTQYF. The CDR3 nucleotides read TGCGCCAGCAGCCAACGGACAGATACGCAGTATTTT.

This chain joins TRBV5-1 and TRBJ1-4; the D gene is possibly TRBD1 (5 bases). This CDR3 is 15 amino acids long. Per the germline V gene, CDR1 is SGHRS and CDR2 is YFSETQ. Trimming pared 0 bases from V and 6 bases from J, leaving 12 bases between. CDR3 DNA: TGCGCCAGCAGCTTGGGGGCTCAGGGCTATGAAAAACTGTTTTTT. Translated: CASSLGAQGYEKLFF.

The count of this clone is one. The V and J genes are TRBV4-2 and TRBJ2-1, with 10 bases lining up with TRBD2. The CDR3 has 15 residues. The germline V gene encodes CDR1 LGHNA and CDR2 YNFKEQ. The trim removed 4 bases at V and 6 bases at J, leaving 6 bases unmatched. The CDR3 region has the DNA TGTGCCAGCAGCCCCAGCGGGGGGGCCCTCAATGAGCAGTTCTTC. This codes for CASSPSGGALNEQFF.

V usage is TRBV13 and J usage is TRBJ1-1; perhaps TRBD1 as D (5 bases). Germline-derived CDR1 and CDR2 are PRHDT and FYEKMQ (reference sequence). The CDR3 runs to 23 residues. V gave up 5 bases and J gave up 0 bases, with 37 bases separating them. The CDR3 nucleotides are TGTGCCAGCAGCCCAGGATCGAAACCGCGAGAGGAACAGGTGACATTAATGAACACTGAAGCTTTCTTT. Translation gives CASSPGSKPREEQVTLMNTEAFF.

The chain combines TRBV11-2 with TRBJ1-5, with unresolved D. V was cut by 1 base and J by 0 bases, with 13 bases left in between. There are 17 residues in the CDR3. The germline V gene encodes CDR1 SGHAT and CDR2 FQNNGV. The CDR3: CASSLVGTAHSNQPQHF. The DNA of the CDR3 is TGTGCCAGCAGCTTAGTTGGTACAGCTCATAGCAATCAGCCCCAGCATTTT.

The J gene is TRBJ2-7, the V gene TRBV7-6; 7 bases agree with TRBD2. The CDR3 loop spans 13 amino acids. The J segment lost 0 bases and the V segment lost 6 bases, leaving 2 bases of the junction unmatched. Per germline, CDR1 SGHVS and CDR2 FNYEAQ. CDR3 in DNA: TGTGCCAGCAGTCGGGACTACTCCTACGAGCAGTACTTC. Its translation is CASSRDYSYEQYF. Full variable domain (rest looked up from reference TRBV7-6 and TRBJ2-7): GAGVSQSPRYKVTKRGQDVALRCDPISGHVSLYWYRQALGQGPEFLTYFNYEAQQDKSGLPNDRFSAERPEGSISTLTIQRTEQRDSAMYRCASSRDYSYEQYFGPGTRLTVT.

V gene TRBV11-2 combines with J gene TRBJ1-1; D is possibly TRBD1 (6 bases). The CDR3 has 14 amino acids. The ends were cut back, 4 bases at V and 4 bases at J, with 13 bases in the middle. Germline V gene data show CDR1 as SGHAT and CDR2 as FQNNGV. The CDR3 loop reads CASSSQGRRTEAFF. In DNA form, the CDR3 reads TGTGCCAGCAGCTCACAGGGACGGCGCACTGAAGCTTTCTTT.

The rearrangement joins TRBV2 to TRBJ1-6, with 8 bases aligning to TRBD1. CDR1 is SNHLY and CDR2 is FYNNEI in the germline V gene. This CDR3 has 13 amino acids. V lost 11 bases and J lost 6; bases outside the gene matches: 6. The DNA of the CDR3 is TGTGCCGGAGGGGACAGGAGTAATTCACCCCTCCACTTT. Translation: CAGGDRSNSPLHF. Full variable domain (rest looked up from reference TRBV2 and TRBJ1-6): EPEVTQTPSHQVTQMGQEVILRCVPISNHLYFYWYRQILGQKVEFLVSFYNNEISEKSEIFDDQFSVERPDGSNFTLKIRSTKLEDSAMYFCAGGDRSNSPLHFGNGTRLTVT.

V is TRBV7-9 and J is TRBJ1-2, with D hard to call. The V end lost 3 bases, the J end lost 2 bases, and 16 bases lay between the germline ends. The germline V gene encodes CDR1 SEHNR and CDR2 FQNEAQ (reference sequence). The CDR3 has 16 residues. The CDR3 region has the DNA TGTGCCAGCAGCTTCCCCGGACTATTGGGGAACTATGGCTACACCTTC. Protein: CASSFPGLLGNYGYTF.

This sequence joins TRBV2 and TRBJ1-6; possibly TRBD1 for D (5 bases). The germline gives CDR1 SNHLY, CDR2 FYNNEI. The CDR3 totals 16 residues. The V end lost 8 bases, the J end lost 10 bases, and 24 bases lay between the germline ends. CDR3 amino acids: CASGPRTANGGSPLHF. The DNA of the CDR3 is TGTGCCAGCGGGCCCCGGACGGCAAATGGGGGGTCACCCCTCCACTTT.

The chain recombines TRBV6-5 with TRBJ1-1, with a tentative D call TRBD1 (5 bases). CDR1 and CDR2 from the germline V gene are MNHEY and SVGAGI. The CDR3 loop spans 15 amino acids. Between the trimmed V and J ends, which lost 8 bases and 2 bases, there was a span of 18 bases. In nucleotides, the CDR3 is TGTGCCAGCGGGTCCGGCTCGACAGCCAACACTGAAGCTTTCTTT. This gives the protein CASGSGSTANTEAFF.